The text below deals with one TCR beta chain. Within the sample, other DNA sequences also encode this same CDR3. Using immunoSEQ multiplex PCR, the repertoire was profiled, and TCRdb retains in-frame clones only, with some absent. The sample records roughly 29,000 clones, 79% being singletons. This sample is part of a study of control samples from healthy donors and cancer patients. The TCR sequence derives from a man aged 55 to 69 with head and neck cancer. The sequenced sample consisted of PBMCs.

The CDR3 is CASSLASGSSYEQYF. The CDR3 bases are TGCGCCAGCAGCTTGGCTAGCGGGAGTAGCTACGAGCAGTACTTC. The rearrangement joins TRBV5-1 to TRBJ2-7; TRBD2 aligns across 10 bases. Germline CDR1 and CDR2: SGHRS and YFSETQ. CDR3 length: 15 residues. With V trimmed by 0 bases and J by 3 bases, 3 bases remained unmatched.